This TCR beta chain was identified during a study of T cells after yellow fever vaccination. TCRdb analysed the 5' RACE reads with MiXCR anew, one entry per CDR3 protein. The sample contains 110,000 to 150,000 distinct CDR3 sequences, 6.6% of which appear only once. In its sample, this clonotype was seen many times. This specimen consisted of CD4+ T cells sorted from PBMCs, obtained 10 days after the yellow fever booster vaccination. The receptor comes from a man aged 30 to 45 who received the YFV17D yellow fever vaccine.

This CDR3 reads CASRRSGALADTQYF. DNA for the CDR3: TGTGCCAGCAGGCGATCAGGGGCGCTTGCAGATACGCAGTATTTT. V gene TRBV11-2 combines with J gene TRBJ2-3, with D perhaps matching TRBD1 (6 bases). The CDR3 runs 15 residues. V was pared by 6 bases and J by 4 bases, with 17 bases between. Germline V gives CDR1 SGHAT, CDR2 FQNNGV. Looking up the rest from reference TRBV11-2 and TRBJ2-3 gives the full variable domain: EAGVAQSPRYKIIEKRQSVAFWCNPISGHATLYWYQQILGQGPKLLIQFQNNGVVDDSQLPKDRFSAERLKGVDSTLKIQPAKLEDSAVYLCASRRSGALADTQYFGPGTRLTVL.